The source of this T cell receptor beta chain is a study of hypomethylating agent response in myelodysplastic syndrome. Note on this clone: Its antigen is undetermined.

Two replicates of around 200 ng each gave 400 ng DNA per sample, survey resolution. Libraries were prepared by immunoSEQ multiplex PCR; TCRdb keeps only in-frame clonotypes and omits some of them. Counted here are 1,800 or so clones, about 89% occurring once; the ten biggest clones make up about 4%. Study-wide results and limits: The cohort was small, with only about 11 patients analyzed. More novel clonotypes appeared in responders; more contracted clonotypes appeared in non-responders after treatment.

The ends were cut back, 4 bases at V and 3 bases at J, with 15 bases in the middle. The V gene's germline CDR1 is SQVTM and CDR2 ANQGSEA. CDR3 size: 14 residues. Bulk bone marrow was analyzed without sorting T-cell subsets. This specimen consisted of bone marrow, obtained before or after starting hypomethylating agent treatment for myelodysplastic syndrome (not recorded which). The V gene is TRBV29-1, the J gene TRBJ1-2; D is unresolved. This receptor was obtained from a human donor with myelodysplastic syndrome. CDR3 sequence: CSVVAARSDYGYTF. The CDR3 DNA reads TGCAGCGTTGTAGCCGCCAGATCGGACTATGGCTACACCTTC.